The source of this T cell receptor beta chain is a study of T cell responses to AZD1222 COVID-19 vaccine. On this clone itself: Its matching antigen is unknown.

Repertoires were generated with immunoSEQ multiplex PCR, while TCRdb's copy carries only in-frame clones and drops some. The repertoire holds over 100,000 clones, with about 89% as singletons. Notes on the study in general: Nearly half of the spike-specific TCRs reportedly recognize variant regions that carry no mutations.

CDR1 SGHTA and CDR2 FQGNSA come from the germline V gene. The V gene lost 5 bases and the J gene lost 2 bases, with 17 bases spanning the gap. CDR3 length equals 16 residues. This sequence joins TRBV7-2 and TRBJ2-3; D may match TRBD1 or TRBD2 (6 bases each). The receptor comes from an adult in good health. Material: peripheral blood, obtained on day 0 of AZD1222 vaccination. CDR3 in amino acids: CASSLGYGGDTDTQYF. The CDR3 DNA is TGTGCCAGCAGCCTAGGGTACGGGGGCGACACAGATACGCAGTATTTT.